There are many counts of the clone carrying this TCR beta chain. Antigen specificity is unknown. The DNA ends 3 residues before the CDR3 does, and the rest of the CDR3 is filled in from the germline J gene. The data stem from a study of T cell clonality in common variable immunodeficiency. Study-wide findings and caveats: CVID subjects had higher TCRbeta clonality than healthy controls, most marked in about a third.

Measured with immunoSEQ multiplex PCR; TCRdb has only the in-frame clones, and not every one. The sample has approximately 52,000 clones, none seen only once; the top ten hold approximately 3.6%. The V and J ends lost 4 bases and 5 bases, in that order; junction bases with no gene match: 7. The length of the CDR3 is 15 residues. Germline values: CDR1 SGHRS, CDR2 YFSETQ. Sequenced material: peripheral blood mononuclear cells. This sequence joins TRBV5-1 and TRBJ2-2; 8 bases fit TRBD1. The sequence came from a person aged 18 to 70 in good health. CDR3 protein: CASSHGQGGTGELFF. CDR3 DNA (partial): TGCGCCAGCAGCCACGGACAGGGAGGAACCGGGGAG.